These 22 T cell receptor beta chains originate from one sample sequenced in a study of shared clonotypes between healthy human individuals. Data came from immunoSEQ multiplex PCR; TCRdb stores just in-frame clones and leaves some out. The sample yields approximately 1,500,000 clones, 95% to 99% seen once. Sequencing used naive CD4+ T cells sorted from blood. Subset reported: CD45RA+ positively selected. The receptors were gathered from a man aged 30 to 39 in good health.

V and J are TRBV5-4 and TRBJ2-2, with a tentative D call TRBD2 (5 bases). The germline CDR1 and CDR2 sequences are SGHNT and YYREEE (reference sequence). V was trimmed by 0 bases and J by 7 bases, leaving 13 bases between them. The CDR3 extends over 15 amino acids. CDR3 loop: CASSLGGSLGGELFF. DNA of the CDR3: TGTGCCAGCAGCTTGGGAGGGAGTTTGGGCGGGGAGCTGTTTTTT.

This chain links TRBV6-5 with TRBJ2-7; 9 bases match TRBD2. The CDR3 loop spans 14 amino acids. V shed 10 bases and J 8 bases; nucleotides not matched to a gene: 15. Germline CDR1 MNHEY, CDR2 SVGAGI. CDR3 DNA: TGTGCCACCCAACCCGAGCGGGAGGATTTCAAGCAGTACTTC. This translates into CATQPEREDFKQYF.

The J gene is TRBJ1-5, the V gene TRBV6-5; D is perhaps TRBD1 (5 bases). Germline values: CDR1 MNHEY, CDR2 SVGAGI. The CDR3 length is 14 residues. The ends were cut back, 6 bases at V and 3 bases at J, with 12 bases in the middle. The CDR3 sequence: CASSFEGSNQPQHF. Here the CDR3 DNA reads TGTGCCAGCAGCTTTGAGGGGTCCAATCAGCCCCAGCATTTT.

V is TRBV18 and J is TRBJ2-7, with 7 bases aligning to TRBD1. Trimming removed 9 bases from V and 0 bases from J; junction bases left unmatched: 5. CDR1 and CDR2 (germline): KGHSH, LQKENI. This CDR3 has 13 residues. The CDR3 loop reads CASAWDSSYEQYF. The CDR3 nucleotides are TGTGCCAGTGCCTGGGACAGCTCCTACGAGCAGTACTTC.

As concerns this clone: Other nucleotide sequences in the sample specify the same CDR3. The chain uses TRBV5-1 and TRBJ2-7; 8 bases fit TRBD1. J was trimmed by 3 bases and V by 3 bases; bases with no gene match: 8. Germline lookup yields CDR1 SGHRS and CDR2 YFSETQ. This CDR3 comprises 15 residues. CDR3 DNA sequence: TGCGCCAGCAGCTCCGGACAGGGTCGGATCTACGAGCAGTACTTC. Amino acid sequence: CASSSGQGRIYEQYF. The whole variable domain, filled in from reference TRBV5-1 and TRBJ2-7, reads KAGVTQTPRYLIKTRGQQVTLSCSPISGHRSVSWYQQTPGQGLQFLFEYFSETQRNKGNFPGRFSGRQFSNSRSEMNVSTLELGDSALYLCASSSGQGRIYEQYFGPGTRLTVT.

V is TRBV27 and J is TRBJ1-2; 8 nucleotides agree with TRBD1. Germline CDR1 reads MNHEY; CDR2 reads SMNVEV (reference sequence). There are 13 residues in the CDR3. V shed 5 bases and J 7 bases; nucleotides not matched to a gene: 6. Here the CDR3 reads CASSPDRVSGYTF. As DNA, the CDR3 is TGTGCCAGCAGTCCGGACAGGGTTAGTGGCTACACCTTC.

The V and J genes are TRBV19 and TRBJ1-1; no clear D. Per the germline V gene, CDR1 is LNHDA and CDR2 is SQIVND (reference sequence). CDR3 length: 14 residues. Trimming left V 7 bases short and J 1 base short, with 13 bases between. For the CDR3, the DNA is TGTGCCAGTAAGGCGGTGGAAACGAACACTGAAGCTTTCTTT. This gives the protein CASKAVETNTEAFF.

This chain connects TRBV28 to TRBJ2-7; the match to TRBD2 covers 10 bases. There are 16 residues in the CDR3. Trimming removed 5 bases from V and 2 bases from J; junction bases left unmatched: 9. Per the germline V gene, CDR1 is MDHEN and CDR2 is SYDVKM. In DNA form, the CDR3 reads TGTGCCAGCAGTCTCCGTAGCCTAGCGGGAGCCTACGAGCAGTACTTC. Its protein is CASSLRSLAGAYEQYF.

The V and J genes are TRBV10-3 and TRBJ2-7; D not resolved. CDR1 and CDR2 (germline): ENHRY, SYGVKD. V lost 11 bases and J 7 bases, leaving 15 bases between the germline ends. This CDR3 is 11 amino acids long. This CDR3 is CAALGLGEQYF. DNA for the CDR3: TGTGCCGCCCTCGGGCTTGGTGAGCAGTACTTC.

V usage is TRBV27 and J usage is TRBJ2-3; D not certain. The CDR3 length is 14 residues. Trimming pared 3 bases from V and 0 bases from J, leaving 7 bases between. CDR1 is MNHEY and CDR2 is SMNVEV in the germline V gene (reference sequence). This chain's CDR3 is CASSFALSTDTQYF. In DNA, the CDR3 is TGTGCCAGCAGTTTCGCCCTAAGCACAGATACGCAGTATTTT.

In regard to this clone: Different DNA sequences within this sample yield the same CDR3. The chain carries TRBV5-1 and TRBJ1-1; D is unresolved. This CDR3 contains 14 residues. V was trimmed by 0 bases and J by 1 base, leaving 7 bases between them. Germline lookup yields CDR1 SGHRS and CDR2 YFSETQ. CDR3 sequence: CASSLGQPNTEAFF. CDR3 sequence (DNA): TGCGCCAGCAGCTTGGGGCAGCCGAACACTGAAGCTTTCTTT.

This rearrangement joins TRBV25-1 to TRBJ2-5; no clear D. Germline V CDR1 and CDR2: MGHDK, SYGVNS. The CDR3 length is 14 residues. The ends were cut back, 7 bases at V and 1 base at J, with 13 bases in the middle. CDR3 loop: CASNHLGGQETQYF. The CDR3 nucleotides read TGTGCCAGCAACCACCTGGGCGGCCAAGAGACCCAGTACTTC.

The chain links TRBV15 to TRBJ2-2; no clear D gene. This CDR3 has 16 amino acids. Between the trimmed V and J ends, which lost 0 bases and 6 bases, there was a span of 14 bases. CDR1 and CDR2 (germline): LNHNV, YYDKDF (reference sequence). CDR3 residues: CATSRDRWGGPGELFF. The DNA for the CDR3 is TGTGCCACCAGCAGAGACCGGTGGGGTGGTCCCGGGGAGCTGTTTTTT.

The gene calls are TRBV7-8 and TRBJ1-3; 9 nucleotides line up with TRBD1. V gave up 5 bases and J gave up 4 bases; unmatched junction bases: 6. The CDR3 is 15 residues long. CDR1 is SGHVS, CDR2 FQNEAQ, per germline. Here the CDR3 reads CASSPRDREGNTIYF. The CDR3 nucleotides are TGTGCCAGCAGCCCTCGGGACAGGGAAGGAAACACCATATATTTT.

The gene calls are TRBV7-6 and TRBJ2-1, with D possibly matching TRBD2 (5 bases). This CDR3 region has 13 residues. The germline V gene has CDR1 SGHVS and CDR2 FNYEAQ. The germline V and J ends were trimmed by 4 bases and 8 bases, with 12 bases remaining between them. CDR3 in DNA: TGTGCCAGCAGCTCGTCTAGCAGCCATGAGCAGTTCTTC. It yields the protein CASSSSSSHEQFF.

The rearrangement uses TRBV7-9 and TRBJ2-3; TRBD2 aligns across 8 bases. This CDR3 has 19 amino acids. Germline lookup yields CDR1 SEHNR and CDR2 FQNEAQ (reference sequence). V was pared by 1 base and J by 0 bases, with 12 bases of the junction left unmatched. The chain's CDR3 is CASSLDLIVGTRSTDTQYF. The CDR3 DNA is TGTGCCAGCAGCTTAGATCTTATTGTTGGGACTAGGAGCACAGATACGCAGTATTTT.

V usage is TRBV29-1 and J usage is TRBJ2-1; D remains unclear. This CDR3 is built from 12 residues. The V and J ends lost 2 bases and 7 bases respectively, with 9 bases between them. Germline lookup yields CDR1 SQVTM and CDR2 ANQGSEA. The CDR3 spells CSVERRKNEQFF. In DNA form, the CDR3 reads TGCAGCGTTGAAAGACGGAAGAATGAGCAGTTCTTC.

The chain combines TRBV1 with TRBJ2-7; the table's D call of TRBD1 was not tested on the DNA. TRBV1 is marked as a pseudogene. The CDR3 loop spans 16 amino acids. The CDR3 sequence is CTSSQDGQGKPYEQYF. The CDR3 DNA follows: TGCACCAGCAGCCAAGATGGACAGGGAAAACCCTACGAGCAGTACTTC.

The chain has TRBV19 and TRBJ2-1, with D hard to call. Germline loops: CDR1 LNHDA, CDR2 SQIVND (reference sequence). V lost 5 bases and J lost 6, with 20 bases in between. This CDR3 has 16 residues. In DNA form, the CDR3 reads TGTGCCAGTAGTTTCCTTAGTGGAGCCCGGCCCAATGAGCAGTTCTTC. It specifies CASSFLSGARPNEQFF.

The chain uses TRBV5-1 and TRBJ2-7; TRBD2 matches at 7 bases. Germline CDR1 reads SGHRS; CDR2 reads YFSETQ. This CDR3 contains 15 residues. Trimming cost V 0 bases and J 2 bases; bases outside gene matches: 5. The CDR3 loop is CASSLAASGAYEQYF. CDR3 bases: TGCGCCAGCAGCTTGGCGGCTAGCGGAGCCTACGAGCAGTACTTC.

J is TRBJ2-1 and V is TRBV19; D ambiguous. The CDR3 contains 15 residues. Germline lookup yields CDR1 LNHDA and CDR2 SQIVND (reference sequence). Deletions cut 4 bases from V and 3 bases from J, with 13 bases between. The CDR3 protein is CASSRDFRLYNEQFF. The DNA for the CDR3 is TGTGCCAGTAGTAGGGATTTCCGGCTCTACAATGAGCAGTTCTTC.

The V gene is TRBV11-2, the J gene TRBJ2-1; no firm D call. V was trimmed by 2 bases and J by 6 bases, leaving 14 bases between them. The length of the CDR3 is 15 residues. The V gene's germline CDR1 is SGHAT and CDR2 FQNNGV. CDR3 amino acids: CASSLTLLTLNEQFF. CDR3 bases: TGTGCCAGCAGCTTAACCCTATTGACTCTCAATGAGCAGTTCTTC. Filled out from reference TRBV11-2 and TRBJ2-1, the complete variable domain reads EAGVAQSPRYKIIEKRQSVAFWCNPISGHATLYWYQQILGQGPKLLIQFQNNGVVDDSQLPKDRFSAERLKGVDSTLKIQPAKLEDSAVYLCASSLTLLTLNEQFFGPGTRLTVL.